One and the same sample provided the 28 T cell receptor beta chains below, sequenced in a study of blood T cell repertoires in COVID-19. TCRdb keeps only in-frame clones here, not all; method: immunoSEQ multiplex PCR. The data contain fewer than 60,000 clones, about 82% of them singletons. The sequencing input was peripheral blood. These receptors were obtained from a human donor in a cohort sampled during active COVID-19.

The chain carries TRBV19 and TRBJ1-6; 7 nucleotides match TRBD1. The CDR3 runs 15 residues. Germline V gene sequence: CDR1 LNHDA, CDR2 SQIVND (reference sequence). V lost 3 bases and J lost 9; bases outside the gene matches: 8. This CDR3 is CASSMGDSGGSPLHF. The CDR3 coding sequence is TGTGCCAGTAGTATGGGGGACAGTGGGGGTTCACCCCTCCACTTT.

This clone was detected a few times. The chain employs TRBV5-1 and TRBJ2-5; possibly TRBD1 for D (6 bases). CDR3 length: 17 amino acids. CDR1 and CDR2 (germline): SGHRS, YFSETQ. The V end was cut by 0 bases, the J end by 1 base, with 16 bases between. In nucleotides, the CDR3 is TGCGCCAGCAGCTTGGCCCCAGGGGCAGAACGCCAAGAGACCCAGTACTTC. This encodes CASSLAPGAERQETQYF.

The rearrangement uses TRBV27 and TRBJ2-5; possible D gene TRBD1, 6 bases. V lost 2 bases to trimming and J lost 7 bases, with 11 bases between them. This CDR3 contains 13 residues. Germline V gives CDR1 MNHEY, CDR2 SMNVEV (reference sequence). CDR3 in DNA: TGTGCCAGCAGTTTACAGGGGTGGGCGACCCAGTACTTC. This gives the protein CASSLQGWATQYF.

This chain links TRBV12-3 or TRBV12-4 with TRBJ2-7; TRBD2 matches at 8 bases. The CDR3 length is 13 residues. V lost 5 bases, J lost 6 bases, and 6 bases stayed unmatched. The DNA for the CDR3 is TGTGCCAGCAGTCAAGCGGGAGTAAGCGAGCAGTACTTC. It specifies CASSQAGVSEQYF.

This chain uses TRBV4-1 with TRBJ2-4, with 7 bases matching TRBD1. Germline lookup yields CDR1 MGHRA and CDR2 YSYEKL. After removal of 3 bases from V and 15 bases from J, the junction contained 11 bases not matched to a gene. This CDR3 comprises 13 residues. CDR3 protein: CASSHDRGGRGYF. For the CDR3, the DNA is TGCGCCAGCAGCCATGATCGAGGGGGCAGAGGGTACTTC.

CDR3 bases: TGTGCCAGCAGCCGCGAGGGACAGGCGAACACTGAAGCTTTCTTT. Translated, it gives CASSREGQANTEAFF. The chain carries TRBV3-1 (or the pseudogene TRBV3-2) and TRBJ1-1, with TRBD1 matching 8 bases. The germline gives CDR1 LGHDT, CDR2 YNNKEL (reference sequence). V was clipped by 4 bases and J by 1 base; unmatched bases: 5. CDR3 length equals 15 residues.

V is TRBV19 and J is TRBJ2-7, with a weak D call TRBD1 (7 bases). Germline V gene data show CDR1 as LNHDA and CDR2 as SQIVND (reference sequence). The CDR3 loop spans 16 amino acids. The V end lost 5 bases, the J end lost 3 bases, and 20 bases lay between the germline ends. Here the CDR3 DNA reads TGTGCCAGTAGTGCGCGGAGGGGGCTTGGAGACTACGAGCAGTACTTC. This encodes CASSARRGLGDYEQYF.

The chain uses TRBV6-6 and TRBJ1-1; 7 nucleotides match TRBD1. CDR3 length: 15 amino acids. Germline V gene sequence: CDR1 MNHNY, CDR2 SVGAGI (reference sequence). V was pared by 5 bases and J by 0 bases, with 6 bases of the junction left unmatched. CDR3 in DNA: TGTGCCAGCAGTACCTGGGACAGTCTGAACACTGAAGCTTTCTTT. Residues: CASSTWDSLNTEAFF.

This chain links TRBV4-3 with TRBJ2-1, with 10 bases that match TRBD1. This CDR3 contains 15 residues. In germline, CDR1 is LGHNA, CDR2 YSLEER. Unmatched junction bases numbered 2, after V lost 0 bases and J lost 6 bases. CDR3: CASSQERTGGNEQFF. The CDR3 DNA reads TGCGCCAGCAGCCAAGAAAGGACAGGGGGCAATGAGCAGTTCTTC.

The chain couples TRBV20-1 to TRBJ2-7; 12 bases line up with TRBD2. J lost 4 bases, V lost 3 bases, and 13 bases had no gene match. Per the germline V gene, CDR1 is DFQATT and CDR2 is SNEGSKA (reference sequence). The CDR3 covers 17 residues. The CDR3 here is CSASRPSGRAFGYEQYF. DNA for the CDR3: TGCAGTGCTAGTCGGCCTAGCGGGAGGGCCTTTGGGTACGAGCAGTACTTC.

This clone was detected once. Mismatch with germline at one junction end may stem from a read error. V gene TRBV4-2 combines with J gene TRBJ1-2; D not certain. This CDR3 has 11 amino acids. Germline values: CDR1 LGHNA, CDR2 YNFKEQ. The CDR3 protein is CASSQVRDLAF. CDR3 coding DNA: TGTGCCAGCAGCCAAGTTCGAGACTTAGCCTTC.

The CDR3 reads CASSLSRLLLNTEAFF. The CDR3 region has the DNA TGTGCCAGCAGCTTATCCCGACTGCTACTGAACACTGAAGCTTTCTTT. The chain combines TRBV11-2 with TRBJ1-1, with D unclear. V dropped 2 bases and J dropped 0 bases, with 13 bases sitting between them. This CDR3 comprises 16 residues. The germline CDR1 and CDR2 sequences are SGHAT and FQNNGV.

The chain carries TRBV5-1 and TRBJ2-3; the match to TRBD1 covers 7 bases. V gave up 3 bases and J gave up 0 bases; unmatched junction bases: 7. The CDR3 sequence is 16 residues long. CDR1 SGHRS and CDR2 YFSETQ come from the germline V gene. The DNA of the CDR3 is TGCGCCAGCAGCTCGGGACAGACATATAGCACAGATACGCAGTATTTT. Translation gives CASSSGQTYSTDTQYF.

This CDR3 reads CASSYETGTGSSPLHF. The DNA for the CDR3 is TGTGCCAGCAGTTACGAAACCGGGACAGGGAGTTCACCCCTCCACTTT. This chain connects TRBV27 to TRBJ1-6, with TRBD1 matching 9 bases. Trimming removed 4 bases from V and 9 bases from J; junction bases left unmatched: 10. The germline CDR1 and CDR2 sequences are MNHEY and SMNVEV (reference sequence). The CDR3 contains 16 residues.

CDR3 in amino acids: CASRARLAGNNEQFF. The CDR3 DNA follows: TGTGCCAGTAGGGCAAGACTAGCGGGGAACAATGAGCAGTTCTTC. The chain is built from TRBV19 and TRBJ2-1, with 11 bases identical to TRBD2. The V gene end was trimmed by 6 bases and the J gene end by 5 bases; junction bases not matched to a gene: 6. The CDR3 loop spans 15 amino acids. CDR1 and CDR2 from the germline V gene are LNHDA and SQIVND (reference sequence).

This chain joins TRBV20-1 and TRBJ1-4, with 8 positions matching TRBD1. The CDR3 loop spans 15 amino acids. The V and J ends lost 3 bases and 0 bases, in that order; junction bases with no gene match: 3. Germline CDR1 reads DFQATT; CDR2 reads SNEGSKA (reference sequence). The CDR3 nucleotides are TGCAGTGCTAGTCAGGGGGCAACAACTAATGAAAAACTGTTTTTT. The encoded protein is CSASQGATTNEKLFF.

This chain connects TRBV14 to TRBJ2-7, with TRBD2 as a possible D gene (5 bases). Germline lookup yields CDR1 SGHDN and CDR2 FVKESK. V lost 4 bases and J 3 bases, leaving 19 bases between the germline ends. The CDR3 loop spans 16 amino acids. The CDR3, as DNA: TGTGCCAGCAGCCTCCGCGAGCGGCTGGGAATCTACGAGCAGTACTTC. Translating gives CASSLRERLGIYEQYF.

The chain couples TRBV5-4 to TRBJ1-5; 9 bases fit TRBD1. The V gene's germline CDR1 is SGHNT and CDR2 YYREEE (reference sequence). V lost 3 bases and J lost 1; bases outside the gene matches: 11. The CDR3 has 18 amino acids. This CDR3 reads CASSYYGTGSLSNQPQHF. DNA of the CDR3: TGTGCCAGCAGCTACTACGGGACAGGGTCTCTCAGCAATCAGCCCCAGCATTTT.

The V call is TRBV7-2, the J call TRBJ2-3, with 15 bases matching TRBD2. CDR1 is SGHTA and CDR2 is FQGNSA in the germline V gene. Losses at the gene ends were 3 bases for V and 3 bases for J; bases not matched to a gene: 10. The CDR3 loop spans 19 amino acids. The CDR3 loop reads CASSFRTSGRAEGTDTQYF. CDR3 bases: TGTGCCAGCAGCTTCCGGACTAGCGGGAGGGCCGAGGGGACAGATACGCAGTATTTT.

The CDR3 spells CASSPMPSVTGELFF. The DNA of the CDR3 is TGTGCCAGCAGCCCGATGCCTAGCGTAACCGGGGAGCTGTTTTTT. J is TRBJ2-2 and V is TRBV11-3; tentative D call: TRBD2 (6 bases). This CDR3 spans 15 amino acids. Germline CDR1 and CDR2: SGHNT and YENEEA. With 5 bases removed from V and 5 bases from J, the gap between germline ends came to 15 bases.

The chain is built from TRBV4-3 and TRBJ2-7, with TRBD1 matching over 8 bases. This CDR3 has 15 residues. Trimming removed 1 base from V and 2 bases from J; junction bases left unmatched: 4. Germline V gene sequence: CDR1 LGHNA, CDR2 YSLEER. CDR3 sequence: CASSQGTGSPYEQYF. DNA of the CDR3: TGCGCCAGCAGCCAAGGGACAGGGAGCCCCTACGAGCAGTACTTC.

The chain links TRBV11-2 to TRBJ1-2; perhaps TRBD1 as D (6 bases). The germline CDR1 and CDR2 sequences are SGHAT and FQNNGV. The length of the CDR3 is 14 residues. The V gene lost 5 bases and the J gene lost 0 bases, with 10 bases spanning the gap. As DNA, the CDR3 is TGTGCCAGCAGCCAGGACAGAGCTAACTATGGCTACACCTTC. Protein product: CASSQDRANYGYTF.

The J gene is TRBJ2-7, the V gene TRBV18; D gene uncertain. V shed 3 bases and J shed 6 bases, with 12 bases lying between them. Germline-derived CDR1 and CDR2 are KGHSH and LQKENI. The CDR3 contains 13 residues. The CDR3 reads CASSPGLAAEQYF. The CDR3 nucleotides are TGTGCCAGCTCACCCGGTTTGGCGGCCGAGCAGTACTTC.

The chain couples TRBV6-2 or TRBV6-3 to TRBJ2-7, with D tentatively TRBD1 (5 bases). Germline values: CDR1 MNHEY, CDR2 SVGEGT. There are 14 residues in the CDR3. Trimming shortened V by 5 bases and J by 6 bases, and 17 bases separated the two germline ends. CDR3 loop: CASSATGLRGEQYF. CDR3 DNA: TGTGCCAGCAGTGCAACAGGATTGAGAGGCGAGCAGTACTTC.

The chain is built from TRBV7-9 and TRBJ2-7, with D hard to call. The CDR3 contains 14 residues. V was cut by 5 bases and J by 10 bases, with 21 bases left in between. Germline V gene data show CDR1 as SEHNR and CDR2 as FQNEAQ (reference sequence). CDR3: CASSLYPTERRQYF. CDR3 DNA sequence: TGTGCCAGCAGCCTGTACCCCACAGAGAGACGACAGTACTTC.

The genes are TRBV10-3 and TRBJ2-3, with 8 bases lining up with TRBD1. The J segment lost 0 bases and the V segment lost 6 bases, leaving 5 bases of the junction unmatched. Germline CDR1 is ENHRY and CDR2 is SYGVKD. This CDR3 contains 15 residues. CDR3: CAIRIGQGSTDTQYF. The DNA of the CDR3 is TGTGCCATCAGGATCGGACAGGGTAGCACAGATACGCAGTATTTT.

CDR3 in amino acids: CASSIYGTSGSTDTQYF. For the CDR3, the DNA is TGTGCCAGTAGTATTTACGGGACTAGCGGGAGCACAGATACGCAGTATTTT. This rearrangement joins TRBV19 to TRBJ2-3, with TRBD2 matching over 12 bases. This CDR3 contains 17 residues. Per the germline V gene, CDR1 is LNHDA and CDR2 is SQIVND (reference sequence). Losses at the gene ends were 3 bases for V and 0 bases for J; bases not matched to a gene: 4.

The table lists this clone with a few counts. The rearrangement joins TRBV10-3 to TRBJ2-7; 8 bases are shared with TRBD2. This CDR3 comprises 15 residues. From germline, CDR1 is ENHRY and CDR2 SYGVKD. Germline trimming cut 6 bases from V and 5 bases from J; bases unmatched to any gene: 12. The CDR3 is CAIRVSGDSFDEQYF. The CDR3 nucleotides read TGTGCCATCAGGGTTAGCGGGGATTCGTTCGACGAGCAGTACTTC.